The T cell receptor beta chain described here comes from a study of T-cell memory formation after mild COVID-19 (dated by TCRdb to the early 2020s). Concerning the study at large: TCR sequence clusters from the two donors were largely donor specific. T-cell clones expanding and contracting after mild COVID-19 in a couple of donors were tracked by longitudinal TCRalpha and TCRbeta repertoire sequencing. The cohort was made up of two young adult volunteers, one female and one male, who were previously healthy.

Ficoll-Paque density gradient centrifugation was used to isolate PBMCs. There are a few counts of this clonotype. Its recognized antigen is unknown. No much larger clonotype is one base removed from it; base qualities were not supplied. From its cysteine to its phenylalanine, the CDR3 spans 18 amino acids. Kept here is only the CDR3 DNA, which spans 54 bases and is read in frame from base 1. The V end gives up 0 bases and the J end 2 bases, leaving 12 bases in the junction not matched to a gene. The CDR1 and CDR2 encoded by the germline V gene (reference sequence) are LNHNV and YYDKDF. The investigation overall reported the following: Contracting CD4+ clones were located mainly in the CM and EM memory subsets, whereas CD8+ clones were found to be enriched in EMRA. The second-wave clones that peaked on day 37 were not confirmed to be SARS-CoV-2 specific. Only two mild cases were covered by the study, and larger cohorts that include severe cases with pre-infection samples were considered necessary. Some responding clones were detected in pre-infection memory, which suggested that pre-existing cross-reactive memory T cells had joined the SARS-CoV-2 response. From day 15 to 85, contracting clones showed balanced CD4/CD8 phenotypes, whereas a second wave of clones that expanded from day 15 to 37 leaned towards CD4+.

The sequencing machine was an Illumina NovaSeq 6000. TCRalpha and TCRbeta cDNA libraries were constructed by 5'RACE with constant-segment primers, with sample barcodes and unique molecular identifiers being introduced. Trizol reagent was used to extract RNA from every sample. Library amplification was performed in two PCR steps, and a second sample barcode and Illumina TruSeq adapters were introduced in the second step. Sequencing of libraries was performed on an Illumina NovaSeq with 2 x 150 bp paired-end reads. On the study's bioinformatics: The reads were demultiplexed and collapsed into UMI-guided consensus sequences using migec v1.2.7. Using mixcr v2.1.11, the UMI consensuses were aligned to TRA and TRB V and J templates and assembled into clonotypes. Clonotypes were classified as expanded or contracted when called significant by both edgeR and NoisET, with noise models trained on biological replicates. For edgeR calls, a false discovery rate-adjusted p below 0.01 and a log2 fold-change threshold of 1 were applied. As an exploratory analysis of dynamics, max-normalized trajectories of the 1000 most abundant clonotypes were examined with PCA combined with hierarchical clustering. Each responding clone was given a CD4 or CD8 phenotype based on the CD4+ and CD8+ repertoires, which had been sequenced separately. The raw public reads went through TCRdb reprocessing: fastp at Q25, MiXCR clone calling, in-frame beta chains kept. Rows merge per CDR3 protein into single entries with the most common DNA and genes. These V and J calls rely on TCRdb rather than the paper's analysis. The sample table lists around 80,000 distinct CDR3 sequences, 11% to 15% of them with a count of one. 25% to 35% of the sample comes from the top ten.

Sequencing was performed on PBMCs or a T cell subset sorted from them (not recorded which). In this chain, TRBV15 is recombined with TRBJ1-1, and 7 junctional nucleotides match TRBD1. The sequence was collected from an adult woman who had mild COVID-19 (a few samples of this study predate the infection). The sample titles of this study are shuffled in the database, so cell type and time point are left out; the donor was told from shared clones. DNA sequence: TGTGCCACCAGCAGAGAATTTTGGGTGACAGGGCCCAACACTGAAGCTTTCTTT. Its protein is CATSREFWVTGPNTEAFF. When the CDR3 is completed using the reference TRBV15 and TRBJ1-1 genes on either side, the full variable domain is DAMVIQNPRYQVTQFGKPVTLSCSQTLNHNVMYWYQQKSSQAPKLLFHYYDKDFNNEADTPDNFQSRRPNTSFCFLDIRSPGLGDTAMYLCATSREFWVTGPNTEAFFGQGTRLTVV.